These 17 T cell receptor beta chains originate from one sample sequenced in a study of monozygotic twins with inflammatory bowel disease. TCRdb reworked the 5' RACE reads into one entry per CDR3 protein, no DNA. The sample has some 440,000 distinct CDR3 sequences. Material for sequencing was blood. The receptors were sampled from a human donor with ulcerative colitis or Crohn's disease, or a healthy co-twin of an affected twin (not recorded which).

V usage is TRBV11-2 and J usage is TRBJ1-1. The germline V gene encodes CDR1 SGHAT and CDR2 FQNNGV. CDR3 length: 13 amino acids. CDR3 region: CASSSRWNTEAFF.

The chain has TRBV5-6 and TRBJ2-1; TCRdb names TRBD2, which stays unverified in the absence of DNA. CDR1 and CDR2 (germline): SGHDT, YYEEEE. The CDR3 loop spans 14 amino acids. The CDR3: CASSLDRGANEQFF.

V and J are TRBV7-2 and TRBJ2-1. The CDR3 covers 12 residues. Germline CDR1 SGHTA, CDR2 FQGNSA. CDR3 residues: CASSSLGNEQFF.

The CDR3 reads CASSGQGQGAFGEQYF. The chain carries TRBV11-2 and TRBJ2-7; TCRdb names TRBD1, which stays unverified in the absence of DNA. Germline V CDR1 and CDR2: SGHAT, FQNNGV. The CDR3 has 16 amino acids.

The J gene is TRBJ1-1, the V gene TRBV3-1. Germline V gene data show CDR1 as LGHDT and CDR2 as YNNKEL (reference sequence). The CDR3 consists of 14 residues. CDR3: CASTPQRGNTEAFF.

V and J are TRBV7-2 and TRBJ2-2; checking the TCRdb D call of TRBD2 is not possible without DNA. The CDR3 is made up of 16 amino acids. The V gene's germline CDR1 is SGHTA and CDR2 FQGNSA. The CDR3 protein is CASSRGLAGGFGELFF.

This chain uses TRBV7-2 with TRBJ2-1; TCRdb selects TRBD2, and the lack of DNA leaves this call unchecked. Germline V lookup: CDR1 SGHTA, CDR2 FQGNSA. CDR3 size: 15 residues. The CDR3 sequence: CASSFLAGSQGEQFF.

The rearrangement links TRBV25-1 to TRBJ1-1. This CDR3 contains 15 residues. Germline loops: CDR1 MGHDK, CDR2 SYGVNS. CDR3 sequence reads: CASTRKKRESVEAFF.

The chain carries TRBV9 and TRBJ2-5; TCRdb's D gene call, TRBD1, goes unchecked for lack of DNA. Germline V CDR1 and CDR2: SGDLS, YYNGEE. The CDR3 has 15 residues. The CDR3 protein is CASSPGTLNQETQYF.

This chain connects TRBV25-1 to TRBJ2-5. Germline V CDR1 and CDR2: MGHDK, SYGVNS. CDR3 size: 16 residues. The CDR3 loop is CASSSLGSEASGTQYF.

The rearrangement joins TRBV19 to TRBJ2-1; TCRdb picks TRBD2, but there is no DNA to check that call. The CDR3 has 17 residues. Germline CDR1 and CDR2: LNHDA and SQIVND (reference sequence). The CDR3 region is CASSMAPLRTSHNEQFF. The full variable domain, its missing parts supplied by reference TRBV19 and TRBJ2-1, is DGGITQSPKYLFRKEGQNVTLSCEQNLNHDAMYWYRQDPGQGLRLIYYSQIVNDFQKGDIAEGYSVSREKKESFPLTVTSAQKNPTAFYLCASSMAPLRTSHNEQFFGPGTRLTVL.

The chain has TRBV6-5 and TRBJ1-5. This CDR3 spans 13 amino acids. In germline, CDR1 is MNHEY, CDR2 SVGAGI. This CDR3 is CASTPGGTGPQHF.

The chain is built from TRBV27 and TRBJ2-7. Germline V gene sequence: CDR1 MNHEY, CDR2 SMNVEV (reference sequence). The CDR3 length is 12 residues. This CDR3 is CASSNGWYEQYF.

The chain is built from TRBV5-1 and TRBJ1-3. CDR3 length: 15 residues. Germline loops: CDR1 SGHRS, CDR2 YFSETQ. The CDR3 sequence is CASSLAGNSGNTIYF.

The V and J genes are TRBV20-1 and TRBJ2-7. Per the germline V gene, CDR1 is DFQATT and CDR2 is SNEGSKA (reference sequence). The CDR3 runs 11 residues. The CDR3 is CSAPLQTEQYF.

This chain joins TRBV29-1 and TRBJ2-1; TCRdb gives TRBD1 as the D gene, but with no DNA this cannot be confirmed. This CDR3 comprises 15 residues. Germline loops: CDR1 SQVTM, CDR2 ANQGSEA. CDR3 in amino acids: CSASWGQGLNNEQFF.

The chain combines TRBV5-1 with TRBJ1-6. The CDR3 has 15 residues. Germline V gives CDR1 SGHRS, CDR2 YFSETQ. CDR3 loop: CASSVDREKNSPLHF.